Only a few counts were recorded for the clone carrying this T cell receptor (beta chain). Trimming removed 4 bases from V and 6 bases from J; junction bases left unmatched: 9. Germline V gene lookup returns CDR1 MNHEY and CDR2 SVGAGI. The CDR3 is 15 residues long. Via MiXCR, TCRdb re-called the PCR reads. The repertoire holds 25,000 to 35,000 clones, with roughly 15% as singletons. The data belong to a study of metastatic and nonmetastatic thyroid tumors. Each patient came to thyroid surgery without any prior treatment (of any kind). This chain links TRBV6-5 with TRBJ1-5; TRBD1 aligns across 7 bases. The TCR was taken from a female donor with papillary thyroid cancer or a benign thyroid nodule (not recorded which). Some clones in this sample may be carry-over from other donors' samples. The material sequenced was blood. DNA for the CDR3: TGTGCCAGCAGTTTGCAACAGGGGACGGGTCAGCCCCAGCATTTT. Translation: CASSLQQGTGQPQHF.